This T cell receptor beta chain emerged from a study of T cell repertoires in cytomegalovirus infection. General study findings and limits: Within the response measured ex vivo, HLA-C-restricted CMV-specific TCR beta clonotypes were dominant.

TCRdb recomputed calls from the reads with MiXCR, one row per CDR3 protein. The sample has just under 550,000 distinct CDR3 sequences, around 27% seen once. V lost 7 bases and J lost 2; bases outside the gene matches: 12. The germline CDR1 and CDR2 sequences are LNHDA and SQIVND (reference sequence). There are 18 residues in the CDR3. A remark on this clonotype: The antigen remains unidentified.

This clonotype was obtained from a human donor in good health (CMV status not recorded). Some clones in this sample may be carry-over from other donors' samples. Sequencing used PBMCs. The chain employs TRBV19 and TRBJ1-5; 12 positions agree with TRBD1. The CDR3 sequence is CASNPGTGGATGNQPQHF. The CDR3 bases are TGTGCCAGTAATCCGGGGACAGGGGGCGCGACGGGCAATCAGCCCCAGCATTTT.